This TCR beta chain came from a study of cytomegalovirus exposure and HLA in healthy donors. Points from the study as a whole: A few of the chains that were CMV-associated were confirmed in vitro to be specific for CMV antigens. Analysis performed later showed TCR beta chains linked to HLA being more clonally expanded than equally common others. The likely explanation for a cluster of highly shared sequence variants was sequencing artifact.

This clone was recorded a few times. Its target is not known. Healthy individuals who donated bone marrow served as the donors. This CDR3 comprises 16 residues. Deletions cut 1 base from V and 0 bases from J, with 12 bases between. Germline CDR1 and CDR2: MGHDK and SYGVNS. With 60 Vbeta and 13 Jbeta primers, the PCR was carried out. Repertoires were generated with immunoSEQ multiplex PCR, while TCRdb's copy carries only in-frame clones and drops some. The table shows under 150,000 clones, with approximately 77% occurring only once. The source of this sequence is a middle-aged woman in good health and CMV-seronegative. The specimen was PBMCs. This chain connects TRBV25-1 to TRBJ1-2; D possibly corresponds to TRBD1 (6 bases). CDR3 amino acids: CASSESRGGANYGYTF. In nucleotides, the CDR3 is TGTGCCAGCAGTGAATCGAGAGGGGGAGCTAACTATGGCTACACCTTC.